Listed below are T cell receptor beta chains from one sample, sequenced in a study of blood T cell repertoires in COVID-19. Profiling relied on immunoSEQ multiplex PCR, and the TCRdb table lists in-frame clones only, not all of them. The table lists 320,000 or so clones, approximately 89% of them singletons. Sequenced: PBMCs or T cells enriched from blood (not recorded which). The receptor source for this set is a young man who had recovered from COVID-19. The CDR3 runs from the conserved cysteine through the conserved F or W.

V	J	length	CDR3
TRBV5-1	TRBJ1-1	14	CASSLVASNTEAFF
TRBV28	TRBJ1-6	15	CASSLGGLYNSPLHF
TRBV24-1	TRBJ2-5	12	CATSDIPGAQYF
TRBV19	TRBJ1-1	15	CASSRAGGRDTEAFF
TRBV27	TRBJ1-2	14	CASSSVQGAEGYTF
TRBV7-6	TRBJ2-1	14	CASSRTSGETEQFF
TRBV15	TRBJ1-4	12	CATSRVNEKLFF
TRBV6-6	TRBJ2-7	12	CASSYLEGEQYF
TRBV7-9	TRBJ1-1	13	CASSLVGGAEAFF
TRBV7-3	TRBJ1-6	14	CASSYDRGNSPLHF
TRBV29-1	TRBJ2-7	12	CSVVAEIYEQYF
TRBV5-1	TRBJ2-3	16	CASSLGPDRGQDTQYF
TRBV6-1	TRBJ1-5	16	CASSGQGPYSNQPQHF
TRBV11-2	TRBJ1-2	15	CASSLDPSGNYGYTF
TRBV6-5	TRBJ1-2	12	CASRNREYSYTF
TRBV12-3/TRBV12-4	TRBJ1-1	13	CASSFDRNTEAFF
TRBV28	TRBJ1-1	13	CASRRGQGTEAFF
TRBV2	TRBJ1-5	14	CASSTGVGNQPQHF
TRBV7-8	TRBJ1-6	15	CASSGGTGWNSPLHF
TRBV1	TRBJ2-5	17	CTSSQDRLAGGLEGQYF
TRBV7-8	TRBJ2-7	16	CASSLAAGLAGSEQYF
TRBV6-1	TRBJ2-2	17	CASSDPTEGESTGELFF
TRBV2	TRBJ1-4	12	CASSERQGKLFF
TRBV20-1	TRBJ1-2	13	CSASQGSAYGYTF
TRBV19	TRBJ1-2	14	CASSFGRGNYGYTF
TRBV15	TRBJ2-1	15	CATSPGRQGYNEQFF
TRBV5-1	TRBJ2-7	15	CASSFDRGGVYEQYF
TRBV13	TRBJ1-3	18	CASSLEGQGMEHGNTIYF
TRBV5-1	TRBJ1-1	14	CASSLGGMNTEAFF
TRBV18	TRBJ2-1	14	CASSVAGESNEQFF